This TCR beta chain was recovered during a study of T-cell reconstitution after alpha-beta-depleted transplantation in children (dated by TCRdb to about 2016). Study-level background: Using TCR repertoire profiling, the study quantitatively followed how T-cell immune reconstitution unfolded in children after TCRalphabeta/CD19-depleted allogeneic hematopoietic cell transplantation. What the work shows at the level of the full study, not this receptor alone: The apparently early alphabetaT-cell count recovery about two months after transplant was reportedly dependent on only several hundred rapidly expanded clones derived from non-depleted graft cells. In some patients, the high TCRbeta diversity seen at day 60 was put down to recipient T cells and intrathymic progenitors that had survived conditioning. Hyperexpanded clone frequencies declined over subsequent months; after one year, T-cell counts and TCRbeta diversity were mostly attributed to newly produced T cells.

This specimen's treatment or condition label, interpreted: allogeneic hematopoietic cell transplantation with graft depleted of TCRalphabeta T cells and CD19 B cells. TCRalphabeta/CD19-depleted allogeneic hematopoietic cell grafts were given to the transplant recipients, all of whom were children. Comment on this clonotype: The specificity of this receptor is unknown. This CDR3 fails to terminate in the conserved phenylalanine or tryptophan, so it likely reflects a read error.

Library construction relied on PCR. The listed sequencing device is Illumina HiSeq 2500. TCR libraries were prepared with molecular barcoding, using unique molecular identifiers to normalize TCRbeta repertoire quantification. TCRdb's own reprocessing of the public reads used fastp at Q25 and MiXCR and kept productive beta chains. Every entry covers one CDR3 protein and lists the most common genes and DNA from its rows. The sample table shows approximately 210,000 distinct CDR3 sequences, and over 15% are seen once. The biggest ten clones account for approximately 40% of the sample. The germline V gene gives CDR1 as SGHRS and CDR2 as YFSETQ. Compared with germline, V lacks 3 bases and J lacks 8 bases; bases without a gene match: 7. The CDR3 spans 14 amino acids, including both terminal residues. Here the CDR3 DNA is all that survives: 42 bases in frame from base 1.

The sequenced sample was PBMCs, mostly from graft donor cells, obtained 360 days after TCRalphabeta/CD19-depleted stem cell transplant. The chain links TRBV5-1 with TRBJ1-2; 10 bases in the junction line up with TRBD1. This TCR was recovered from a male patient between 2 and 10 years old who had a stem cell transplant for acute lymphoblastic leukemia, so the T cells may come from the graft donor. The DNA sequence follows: TGCGCCAGCAGCTCCCTGACAGGGGGCAGGGGCTACACCTCC. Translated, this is CASSSLTGGRGYTS.